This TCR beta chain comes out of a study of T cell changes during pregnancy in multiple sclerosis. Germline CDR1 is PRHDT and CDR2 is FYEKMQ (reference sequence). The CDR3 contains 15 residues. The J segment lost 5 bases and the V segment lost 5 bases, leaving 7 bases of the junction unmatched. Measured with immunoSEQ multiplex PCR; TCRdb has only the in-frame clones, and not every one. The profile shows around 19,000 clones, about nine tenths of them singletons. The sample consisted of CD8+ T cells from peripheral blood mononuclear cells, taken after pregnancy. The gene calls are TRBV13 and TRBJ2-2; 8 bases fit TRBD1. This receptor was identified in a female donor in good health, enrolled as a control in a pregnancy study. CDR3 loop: CASSPTGEGTGELFF. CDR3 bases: TGTGCCAGCAGCCCGACAGGGGAAGGAACCGGGGAGCTGTTTTTT.